The 2 T cell receptor beta chains in this list originate from one sample, sequenced in a study of T-cell memory formation after mild COVID-19. TCRdb redid the calling of the 5' RACE reads with MiXCR, one entry per CDR3 protein. Of approximately 270,000 distinct CDR3 sequences detected, 16% appear once; the ten largest clones hold approximately 25%. The sequenced sample was PBMCs or a T cell subset sorted from them (not recorded which). These receptors all come from a man aged 18 to 30 who had mild COVID-19 (a few samples of this study predate the infection). Cell type and time point are not known.

The CDR3 reads CASSQEEGSSGYGYTF. Written as DNA, the CDR3 is TGTGCCAGCAGCCAAGAGGAGGGCAGTAGCGGCTATGGCTACACCTTC. The V gene is TRBV4-2, the J gene TRBJ1-2; D not resolved. Germline V gene lookup returns CDR1 LGHNA and CDR2 YNFKEQ. Trimming cost V 0 bases and J 4 bases, with 15 bases left between them. The length of the CDR3 is 16 residues.

The chain couples TRBV28 to TRBJ2-1; 11 nucleotides match TRBD2. Unmatched junction bases numbered 5, after V lost 7 bases and J lost 6 bases. CDR1 is MDHEN, CDR2 SYDVKM, per germline. The CDR3 has 14 residues. The CDR3: CASILAGAFNEQFF. The DNA for the CDR3 is TGTGCCAGCATACTAGCGGGGGCTTTCAATGAGCAGTTCTTC.